The clone carrying this T cell receptor (beta chain) was seen only a few times. Its antigen is currently unknown. The data were obtained in a study of T-cell memory formation after mild COVID-19. Notes on the study in general: Several responding clones turned up in pre-infection memory, indicating that cross-reactive memory may have taken part.

Deletions cut 0 bases from V and 2 bases from J, with 8 bases between. CDR3 size: 14 residues. CDR1 PRHDT and CDR2 FYEKMQ come from the germline V gene (reference sequence). TCRdb re-called the 5' RACE reads through MiXCR, storing one row per CDR3 protein. Counted here are 150,000 to 200,000 distinct CDR3 sequences, about a fifth occurring once; the ten biggest clones make up more than 20%. The source material was PBMCs or a T cell subset sorted from them (not recorded which). The TCR sequence derives from an adult woman who had mild COVID-19 (a few samples of this study predate the infection). Cell type and time point are not known. The chain employs TRBV13 and TRBJ2-7; no reliable D call. CDR3 sequence reads: CASSLGRTTYEQYF. DNA of the CDR3: TGTGCCAGCAGCTTAGGCAGGACCACCTACGAGCAGTACTTC.